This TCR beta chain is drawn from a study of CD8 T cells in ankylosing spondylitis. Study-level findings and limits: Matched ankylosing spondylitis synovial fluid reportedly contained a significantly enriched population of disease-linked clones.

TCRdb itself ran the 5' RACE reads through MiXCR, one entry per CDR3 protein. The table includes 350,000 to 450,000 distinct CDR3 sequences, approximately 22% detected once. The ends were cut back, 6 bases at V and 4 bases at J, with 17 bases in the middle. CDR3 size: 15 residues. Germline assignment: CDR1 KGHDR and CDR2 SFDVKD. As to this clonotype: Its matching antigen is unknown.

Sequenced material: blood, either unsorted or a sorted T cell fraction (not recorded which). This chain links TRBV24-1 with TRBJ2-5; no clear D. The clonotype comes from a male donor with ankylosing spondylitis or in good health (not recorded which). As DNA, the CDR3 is TGTGCCACCAGTCTGGGCAGGAGCTTCCGAGAGACCCAGTACTTC. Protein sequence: CATSLGRSFRETQYF.